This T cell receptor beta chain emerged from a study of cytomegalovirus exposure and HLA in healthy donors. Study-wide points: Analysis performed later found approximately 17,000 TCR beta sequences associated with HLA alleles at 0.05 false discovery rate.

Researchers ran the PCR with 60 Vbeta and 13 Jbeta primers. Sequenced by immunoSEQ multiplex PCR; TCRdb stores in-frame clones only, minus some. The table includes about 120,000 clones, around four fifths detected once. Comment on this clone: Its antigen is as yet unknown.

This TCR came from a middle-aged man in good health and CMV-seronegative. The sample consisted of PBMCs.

The chain's CDR3 is CASSVTGGATDTQYF. In DNA form, the CDR3 reads TGTGCCAGCAGTGTGACAGGGGGCGCCACAGATACGCAGTATTTT. This chain links TRBV6-4 with TRBJ2-3; 10 bases align to TRBD1. CDR1 and CDR2 from the germline V gene are MRHNA and SNTAGT. This CDR3 has 15 amino acids. Losses at the gene ends were 4 bases for V and 2 bases for J; bases not matched to a gene: 3.